This entry lists 31 T cell receptor beta chains sequenced from one sample in a study of OX40 agonist ivuxolimab in advanced cancers. Only in-frame clones appear in the TCRdb table, and some are missing; sequencing was by immunoSEQ multiplex PCR. Among about 110,000 clones listed, approximately 90% were seen once. Sample: CD4+ or CD8+ T cells sorted from blood, taken in a trial of the OX40 agonist ivuxolimab. These receptors were taken from an adult with an advanced solid tumor such as melanoma, head and neck, liver or kidney cancer.

CDR3 DNA: TGTGCCAGCAGCGCCCGGACAGGGGGCGGCCCTGAAGCTTTCTTT. It encodes CASSARTGGGPEAFF. This rearrangement joins TRBV9 to TRBJ1-1; 11 bases agree with TRBD1. Germline assignment: CDR1 SGDLS and CDR2 YYNGEE. The CDR3 loop spans 15 amino acids. V lost 3 bases to trimming and J lost 6 bases; unmatched junction nucleotides: 7.

The chain links TRBV19 to TRBJ1-2, with TRBD1 identical over 7 bases. This CDR3 has 18 amino acids. Germline CDR1 LNHDA, CDR2 SQIVND (reference sequence). After removal of 5 bases from V and 6 bases from J, the junction contained 21 bases not matched to a gene. CDR3: CASSQSGGAMRISNGYTF. The CDR3 DNA follows: TGTGCCAGTAGTCAGTCAGGGGGAGCCATGAGGATTTCCAATGGCTACACCTTC.

The gene calls are TRBV2 and TRBJ1-5; no reliable D call. The germline CDR1 and CDR2 sequences are SNHLY and FYNNEI. This CDR3 comprises 15 residues. The V end was cut by 3 bases, the J end by 1 base, with 10 bases between. CDR3 region: CASSDMSRSNQPQHF. In DNA form, the CDR3 reads TGTGCCAGCAGTGATATGTCACGGAGCAATCAGCCCCAGCATTTT.

The chain uses TRBV13 and TRBJ2-7, with D possibly TRBD2 on 6 matching bases. Per the germline V gene, CDR1 is PRHDT and CDR2 is FYEKMQ (reference sequence). With 1 base removed from V and 5 bases from J, the gap between germline ends came to 15 bases. The CDR3 runs to 15 residues. The CDR3 bases are TGTGCCAGCAGCTTAGACGGGAGTAGTTCCCACGAGCAGTACTTC. Translating it yields CASSLDGSSSHEQYF.

The chain combines TRBV20-1 with TRBJ2-7; no clear D. CDR3 size: 10 residues. The ends were cut back, 6 bases at V and 3 bases at J, with 6 bases in the middle. Germline lookup yields CDR1 DFQATT and CDR2 SNEGSKA (reference sequence). CDR3 bases: TGCAGTGCGATCTACTACGAGCAGTACTTC. This gives the protein CSAIYYEQYF.

The chain links TRBV4-2 to TRBJ1-5; D not certain. Trimming removed 0 bases from V and 7 bases from J, with 13 bases in between. Germline lookup yields CDR1 LGHNA and CDR2 YNFKEQ. The CDR3 has 15 amino acids. CDR3 sequence (DNA): TGTGCCAGCAGCCAAGATAGGGCAGCGGGGCAGCCCCAGCATTTT. Translation: CASSQDRAAGQPQHF.

The chain is built from TRBV6-1 and TRBJ1-2; D uncertain. Germline V gives CDR1 MNHNS, CDR2 SASEGT. V gave up 5 bases and J gave up 1 base, with 14 bases separating them. The CDR3 is 15 amino acids. In DNA, the CDR3 is TGTGCCAGCAGTAGCCGTTGGGGTGATAACTATGGCTACACCTTC. Amino acids: CASSSRWGDNYGYTF.

The chain employs TRBV11-2 and TRBJ1-2; D unclear. The germline V gene has CDR1 SGHAT and CDR2 FQNNGV. The V end lost 6 bases, the J end lost 1 base, and 18 bases lay between the germline ends. The CDR3 length is 16 residues. CDR3 DNA sequence: TGTGCCAGCAGTTCCCCTTCCGGGATTTATAACTATGGCTACACCTTC. Encoded protein: CASSSPSGIYNYGYTF.

The chain links TRBV5-6 to TRBJ1-2, with TRBD1 as a possible D gene (5 bases). The germline V gene has CDR1 SGHDT and CDR2 YYEEEE. V was shortened by 1 base and J by 8 bases, with 12 bases between the two germline ends. This CDR3 spans 13 amino acids. CDR3 coding DNA: TGTGCCAGCAGCTTGATAGGGACGCGCGGCTACACCTTC. This gives the protein CASSLIGTRGYTF.

CDR3 protein: CASSVSSSNQPQHF. The CDR3 region has the DNA TGCGCCAGCAGTGTGAGTAGTAGTAATCAGCCCCAGCATTTT. This chain links TRBV10-2 with TRBJ1-5; D gene unclear. Germline V gene lookup returns CDR1 WSHSY and CDR2 SAAADI. V was cut by 4 bases and J by 4 bases, with 11 bases left in between. This CDR3 region has 14 residues.

The V call is TRBV28, the J call TRBJ1-2; 8 positions match TRBD1. This CDR3 is 14 amino acids long. J gave up 5 bases and V 3 bases, and 5 bases lay outside the gene matches. The germline gives CDR1 MDHEN, CDR2 SYDVKM. The CDR3 DNA follows: TGTGCCAGCAGTTTCGCAGGGGGCTATTATGGCTACACCTTC. Translating it yields CASSFAGGYYGYTF.

The chain's CDR3 is CASSPVGREGPQETQYF. The CDR3 coding sequence is TGTGCCAGCAGCCCGGTGGGGCGGGAGGGCCCCCAAGAGACCCAGTACTTC. The chain couples TRBV28 to TRBJ2-5, with 9 bases lining up with TRBD2. The germline CDR1 and CDR2 sequences are MDHEN and SYDVKM. The CDR3 runs to 17 residues. V dropped 6 bases and J dropped 1; count of bases not matched to a gene: 12. Variable domain in full (rest from reference TRBV28 and TRBJ2-5): DVKVTQSSRYLVKRTGEKVFLECVQDMDHENMFWYRQDPGLGLRLIYFSYDVKMKEKGDIPEGYSVSREKKERFSLILESASTNQTSMYLCASSPVGREGPQETQYFGPGTRLLVL.

On this clone: The missing conserved phenylalanine or tryptophan at the end of this CDR3 makes a read error likely. The limits of the CDR3 on the DNA are not certain, so only TCRdb's listed CDR3 is given. The V gene is TRBV2, the J gene TRBJ2-7. The CDR3 length equals 11 residues, ends included. The germline V gene encodes CDR1 SNHLY and CDR2 FYNNEI. The CDR3 protein is CASTWTDLPTL.

V is TRBV29-1 and J is TRBJ2-3; the D gene is possibly TRBD1 (5 bases). The CDR3 contains 12 residues. Per germline, CDR1 SQVTM and CDR2 ANQGSEA. Trimming removed 6 bases from V and 4 bases from J, with 11 bases in between. CDR3 sequence (DNA): TGCAGCGTCGCCCCCAGGGCAGATACGCAGTATTTT. It translates to CSVAPRADTQYF.

V is TRBV10-3 and J is TRBJ2-3; no reliable D call. With 8 bases removed from V and 4 bases from J, the gap between germline ends came to 13 bases. This CDR3 is 13 amino acids long. Germline V CDR1 and CDR2: ENHRY, SYGVKD. The CDR3 sequence is CAIGQSAPDTQYF. CDR3 sequence (DNA): TGTGCCATCGGGCAATCGGCTCCAGATACGCAGTATTTT.

The chain carries TRBV14 and TRBJ1-1; no clear D. V was cut by 2 bases and J by 2 bases, with 6 bases left in between. The CDR3 extends over 13 amino acids. In germline, CDR1 is SGHDN, CDR2 FVKESK. CDR3 nucleotides: TGTGCCAGCAGCCAAAACGTAAACACTGAAGCTTTCTTT. This translates into CASSQNVNTEAFF.

V gene TRBV28 combines with J gene TRBJ2-1; 11 bases map to TRBD2. With V trimmed by 7 bases and J by 5 bases, 7 bases remained unmatched. The germline CDR1 and CDR2 sequences are MDHEN and SYDVKM. This CDR3 region has 15 residues. The CDR3 region has the DNA TGTGCCAGCACCTTACCGGGACTAGCGGACAATGAGCAGTTCTTC. Its protein product is CASTLPGLADNEQFF.

This clone was observed once. The chain is built from TRBV4-3 and TRBJ1-5; D perhaps matches TRBD1 (5 bases). The CDR3 contains 16 residues. Germline CDR1 LGHNA, CDR2 YSLEER. Trimming shortened V by 0 bases and J by 3 bases, and 12 bases separated the two germline ends. The CDR3 DNA sequence: TGCGCCAGCAGCCAAGAGGCAGGGAATGCCAATCAGCCCCAGCATTTT. This translates into CASSQEAGNANQPQHF.

This chain uses TRBV18 with TRBJ2-3; D gene ambiguous. Germline V CDR1 and CDR2: KGHSH, LQKENI. This CDR3 has 11 residues. V lost 4 bases and J lost 5, with 4 bases in between. The CDR3 is CASSRVDTQYF. The CDR3 DNA is TGTGCCAGCTCACGGGTAGATACGCAGTATTTT.

The chain uses TRBV7-3 and TRBJ2-3; D possibly corresponds to TRBD2 (5 bases). CDR1 is SGHTA and CDR2 is FQGTGA in the germline V gene. V was cut by 5 bases and J by 9 bases, with 12 bases left in between. The CDR3 has 12 residues. The CDR3, as DNA: TGTGCCAGCAGCCCTTATTCGGGGACGCAGTATTTT. Translating gives CASSPYSGTQYF.

This clone was seen a single time. The chain is built from TRBV28 and TRBJ1-5; no definite D call. V was cut by 7 bases and J by 6 bases, with 16 bases left in between. The CDR3 is 14 residues long. Germline CDR1 reads MDHEN; CDR2 reads SYDVKM. The CDR3 sequence: CASTLLGKFQPQHF. The CDR3 DNA follows: TGTGCCAGCACCCTTCTAGGAAAGTTTCAGCCCCAGCATTTT.

The rearrangement uses TRBV4-1 and TRBJ2-2, with TRBD1 identical over 10 bases. The CDR3 runs to 18 residues. In germline, CDR1 is MGHRA, CDR2 YSYEKL. With V trimmed by 0 bases and J by 4 bases, 8 bases remained unmatched. This chain's CDR3 is CASSQDKWGTGVTGELFF. Here the CDR3 DNA reads TGCGCCAGCAGCCAAGATAAGTGGGGGACAGGGGTCACCGGGGAGCTGTTTTTT.

This chain uses TRBV7-9 with TRBJ2-7, with 7 bases lining up with TRBD1. CDR1 and CDR2 from the germline V gene are SEHNR and FQNEAQ (reference sequence). V lost 6 bases to trimming and J lost 5 bases; unmatched junction nucleotides: 10. The CDR3 totals 14 residues. The CDR3 protein is CASRGDRVSDEQYF. The CDR3 DNA reads TGTGCCAGCAGGGGCGACAGGGTGTCGGACGAGCAGTACTTC.

The chain is built from TRBV4-1 and TRBJ2-7, with D possibly matching TRBD2 (6 bases). The germline V gene has CDR1 MGHRA and CDR2 YSYEKL. CDR3 length: 18 residues. The V end lost 1 base, the J end lost 0 bases, and 19 bases lay between the germline ends. The CDR3 is CASSQVGTSKRSSYEQYF. In nucleotides, the CDR3 is TGCGCCAGCAGCCAAGTGGGCACTAGCAAGCGGAGCTCCTACGAGCAGTACTTC.

This sequence joins TRBV27 and TRBJ2-3, with TRBD2 matching 7 bases. The CDR3 has 14 residues. V lost 5 bases, J lost 6 bases, and 8 bases stayed unmatched. Germline CDR1 reads MNHEY; CDR2 reads SMNVEV (reference sequence). The DNA of the CDR3 is TGTGCCAGCAGTGGGAGGGGAATCTTGGATACGCAGTATTTT. Its protein product is CASSGRGILDTQYF.

The rearrangement joins TRBV7-9 to TRBJ1-6; TRBD1 matches at 9 bases. CDR1 and CDR2 (germline): SEHNR, FQNEAQ (reference sequence). This CDR3 has 16 amino acids. V was pared by 5 bases and J by 9 bases, with 11 bases of the junction left unmatched. This CDR3 is CASSPRQGVTSSPLHF. The CDR3 DNA reads as TGTGCCAGCAGCCCCCGACAGGGGGTGACTAGTTCACCCCTCCACTTT.

The genes are TRBV5-1 and TRBJ2-1; D may be TRBD2 (5 bases). V was trimmed by 4 bases and J by 5 bases, leaving 19 bases between them. The CDR3 contains 16 residues. Germline CDR1 is SGHRS and CDR2 is YFSETQ. CDR3 DNA sequence: TGCGCCAGCAGCGGCGCTAGCCGCCCCCTTAACAATGAGCAGTTCTTC. It codes for CASSGASRPLNNEQFF. Full variable domain (missing parts from reference TRBV5-1 and TRBJ2-1): KAGVTQTPRYLIKTRGQQVTLSCSPISGHRSVSWYQQTPGQGLQFLFEYFSETQRNKGNFPGRFSGRQFSNSRSEMNVSTLELGDSALYLCASSGASRPLNNEQFFGPGTRLTVL.

The chain combines TRBV2 with TRBJ1-4, with 10 positions matching TRBD1. Losses at the gene ends were 4 bases for V and 7 bases for J; bases not matched to a gene: 3. The CDR3 runs to 14 residues. Germline-derived CDR1 and CDR2 are SNHLY and FYNNEI. Here the CDR3 DNA reads TGTGCCAGCAGTGGACAGGGGGCGGGTGAAAAACTGTTTTTT. This codes for CASSGQGAGEKLFF.

The chain is built from TRBV19 and TRBJ1-1; possible D gene TRBD1, 6 bases. Germline CDR1 LNHDA, CDR2 SQIVND (reference sequence). The length of the CDR3 is 13 residues. Trimming pared 7 bases from V and 1 base from J, leaving 10 bases between. This CDR3 reads CASIGQQNTEAFF. CDR3 DNA sequence: TGTGCCAGTATTGGACAGCAGAACACTGAAGCTTTCTTT.

This chain connects TRBV7-2 to TRBJ2-3; 8 bases agree with TRBD1. The ends lost 5 bases at V and 5 bases at J; junction bases unmatched: 9. This CDR3 spans 15 amino acids. Germline CDR1 is SGHTA and CDR2 is FQGNSA. As DNA, the CDR3 is TGTGCCAGCAGCCTAGACAGGGGTGGAATAGATACGCAGTATTTT. Residues: CASSLDRGGIDTQYF.

In its sample, this clone was seen a few times. J is TRBJ1-2 and V is TRBV11-2; possibly TRBD1 for D (6 bases). V shed 5 bases and J shed 8 bases, with 15 bases lying between them. Germline CDR1 is SGHAT and CDR2 is FQNNGV. This CDR3 has 13 residues. CDR3 amino acids: CASSNPGQGGYTF. In DNA, the CDR3 is TGTGCCAGCAGCAATCCGGGACAAGGAGGCTACACCTTC. Combining the CDR3 with reference TRBV11-2 and TRBJ1-2 gives the whole variable domain EAGVAQSPRYKIIEKRQSVAFWCNPISGHATLYWYQQILGQGPKLLIQFQNNGVVDDSQLPKDRFSAERLKGVDSTLKIQPAKLEDSAVYLCASSNPGQGGYTFGSGTRLTVV.